These 7 T cell receptor beta chains came from one sample sequenced in a study of identical twins. TCRdb re-called the 5' RACE reads through MiXCR, storing one row per CDR3 protein. The sample lists 600,000 to 850,000 distinct CDR3 sequences; around a sixth were seen once. Another study also made use of these data, one on T cells expressing NK-cell markers.

Sequenced sample: PBMCs. These receptors came from a woman under 30 in good health.

This clonotype was counted a few times. The chain recombines TRBV6-2 or TRBV6-3 with TRBJ2-1; unclear D gene. CDR1 is MNHEY and CDR2 is SVGEGT in the germline V gene. The CDR3 consists of 14 residues. V lost 7 bases and J 10 bases, leaving 20 bases between the germline ends. The CDR3 region is CASTMAGWRMEQFF. CDR3 DNA: TGTGCCAGCACTATGGCAGGTTGGCGTATGGAGCAGTTCTTC.

The chain links TRBV7-9 to TRBJ2-5; tentative D call: TRBD2 (6 bases). Germline V gene data show CDR1 as SEHNR and CDR2 as FQNEAQ (reference sequence). Trimming shortened V by 5 bases and J by 5 bases, and 12 bases separated the two germline ends. The CDR3 sequence is 13 residues long. CDR3 nucleotide sequence: TGTGCCAGCAGCACCCGACTAGTTGAGACCCAGTACTTC. Its translation: CASSTRLVETQYF. Full variable domain (outside the CDR3, taken from reference TRBV7-9 and TRBJ2-5): DTGVSQNPRHKITKRGQNVTFRCDPISEHNRLYWYRQTLGQGPEFLTYFQNEAQLEKSRLLSDRFSAERPKGSFSTLEIQRTEQGDSAMYLCASSTRLVETQYFGPGTRLLVL.

The chain employs TRBV20-1 and TRBJ2-3; D remains unclear. The CDR3 sequence is 13 residues long. Per the germline V gene, CDR1 is DFQATT and CDR2 is SNEGSKA (reference sequence). V gave up 5 bases and J gave up 0 bases, with 9 bases separating them. CDR3 residues: CSAFYSSTDTQYF. For the CDR3, the DNA is TGCAGTGCTTTCTACTCGAGCACAGATACGCAGTATTTT.

This clonotype was seen only a few times. The chain joins TRBV7-9 to TRBJ2-2; tentatively, D is TRBD2 (5 bases). This CDR3 is built from 14 residues. Germline-derived CDR1 and CDR2 are SEHNR and FQNEAQ (reference sequence). V was pared by 5 bases and J by 7 bases, with 14 bases between. The CDR3 coding sequence is TGTGCCAGCAGCGTCCCGCAGGCGGGCGGGGAGCTGTTTTTT. Its protein product is CASSVPQAGGELFF.

This clonotype was seen a handful of times. The chain combines TRBV27 with TRBJ2-7; unclear D gene. CDR1 MNHEY and CDR2 SMNVEV come from the germline V gene (reference sequence). V was clipped by 3 bases and J by 7 bases, with 16 bases between them. The CDR3 consists of 14 residues. The CDR3 sequence: CASSFTADAVEQYF. The CDR3, as DNA: TGTGCCAGCAGTTTTACCGCGGACGCCGTGGAGCAGTACTTC.

The chain uses TRBV6-5 and TRBJ2-1; D is unclear. V gave up 2 bases and J gave up 7 bases, with 9 bases separating them. Germline CDR1 and CDR2: MNHEY and SVGAGI. The CDR3 is 13 residues long. For the CDR3, the DNA is TGTGCCAGCAGTTACCGTGCTGAGAATGAGCAGTTCTTC. It specifies CASSYRAENEQFF.

Only a few counts were recorded for this clonotype. This chain connects TRBV6-4 to TRBJ2-1; perhaps TRBD2 as D (5 bases). Deletions cut 6 bases from V and 4 bases from J, with 16 bases between. The CDR3 has 15 amino acids. Looked up from germline, CDR1 is MRHNA and CDR2 is SNTAGT. CDR3 nucleotide sequence: TGTGCCAGCAGCGAAGCGGATAGGACTTACAATGAGCAGTTCTTC. Amino acid sequence: CASSEADRTYNEQFF.